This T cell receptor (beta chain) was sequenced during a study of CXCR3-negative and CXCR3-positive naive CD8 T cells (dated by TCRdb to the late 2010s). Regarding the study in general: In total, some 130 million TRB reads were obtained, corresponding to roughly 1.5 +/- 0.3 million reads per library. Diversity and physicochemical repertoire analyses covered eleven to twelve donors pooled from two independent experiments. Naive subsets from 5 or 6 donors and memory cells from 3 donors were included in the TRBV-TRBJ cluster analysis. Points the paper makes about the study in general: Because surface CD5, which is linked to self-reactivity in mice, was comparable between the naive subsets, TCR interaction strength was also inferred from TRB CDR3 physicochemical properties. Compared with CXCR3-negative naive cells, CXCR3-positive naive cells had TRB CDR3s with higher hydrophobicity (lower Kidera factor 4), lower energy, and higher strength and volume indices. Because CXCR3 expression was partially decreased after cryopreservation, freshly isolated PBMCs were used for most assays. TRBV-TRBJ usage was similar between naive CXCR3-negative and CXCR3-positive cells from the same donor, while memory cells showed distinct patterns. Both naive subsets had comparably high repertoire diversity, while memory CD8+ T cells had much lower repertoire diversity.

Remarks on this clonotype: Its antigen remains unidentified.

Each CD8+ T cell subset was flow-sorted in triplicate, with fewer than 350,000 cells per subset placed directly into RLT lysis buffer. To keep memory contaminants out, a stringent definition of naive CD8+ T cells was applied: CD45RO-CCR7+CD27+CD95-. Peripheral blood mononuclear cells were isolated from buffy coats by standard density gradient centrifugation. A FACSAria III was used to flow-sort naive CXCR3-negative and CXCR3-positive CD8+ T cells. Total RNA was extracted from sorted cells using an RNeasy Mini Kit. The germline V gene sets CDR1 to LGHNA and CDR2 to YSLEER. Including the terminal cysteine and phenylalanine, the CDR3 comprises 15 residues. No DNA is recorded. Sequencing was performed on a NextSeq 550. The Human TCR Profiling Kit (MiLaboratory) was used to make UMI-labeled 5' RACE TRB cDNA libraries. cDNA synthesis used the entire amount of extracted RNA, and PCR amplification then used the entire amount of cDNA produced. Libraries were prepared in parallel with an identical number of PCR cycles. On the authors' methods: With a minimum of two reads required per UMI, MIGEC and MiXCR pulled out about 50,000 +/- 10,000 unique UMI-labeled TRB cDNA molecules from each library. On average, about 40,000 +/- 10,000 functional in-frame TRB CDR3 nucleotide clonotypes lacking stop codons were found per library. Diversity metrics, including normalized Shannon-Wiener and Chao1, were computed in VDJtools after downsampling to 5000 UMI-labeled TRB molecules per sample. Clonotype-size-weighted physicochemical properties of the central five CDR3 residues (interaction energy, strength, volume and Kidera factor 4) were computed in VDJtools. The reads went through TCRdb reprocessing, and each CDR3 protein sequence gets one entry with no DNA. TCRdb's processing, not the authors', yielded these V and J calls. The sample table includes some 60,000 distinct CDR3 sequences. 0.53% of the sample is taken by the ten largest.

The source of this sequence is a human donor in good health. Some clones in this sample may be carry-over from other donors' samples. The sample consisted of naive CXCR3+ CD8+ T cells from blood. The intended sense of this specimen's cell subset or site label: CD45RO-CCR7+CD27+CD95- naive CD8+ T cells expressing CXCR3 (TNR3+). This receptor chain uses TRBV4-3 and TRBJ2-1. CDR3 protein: CASSQDLGTYNEQFF.